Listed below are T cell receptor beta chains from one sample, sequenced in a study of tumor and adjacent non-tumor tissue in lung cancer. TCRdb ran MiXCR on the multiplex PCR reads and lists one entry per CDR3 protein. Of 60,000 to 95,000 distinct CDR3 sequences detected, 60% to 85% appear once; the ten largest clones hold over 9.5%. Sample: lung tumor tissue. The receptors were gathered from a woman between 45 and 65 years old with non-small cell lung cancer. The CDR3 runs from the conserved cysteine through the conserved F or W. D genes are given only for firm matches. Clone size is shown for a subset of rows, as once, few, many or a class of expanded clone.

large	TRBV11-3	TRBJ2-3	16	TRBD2	TGTGCCAGCAGCTTAGGACGGCGGGAGAGTGCAGATACGCAGTATTTT	CASSLGRRESADTQYF
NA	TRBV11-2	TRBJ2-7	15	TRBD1	TGTGCCAGCAGCATCGGGACAGATCGCACCTACGAGCAGTACTTC	CASSIGTDRTYEQYF
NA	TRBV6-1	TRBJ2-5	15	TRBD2	TGTGCTAGCACCTTCGGACTAGGGGTTGAAGAGATCCAGTACTTC	CASTFGLGVEEIQYF
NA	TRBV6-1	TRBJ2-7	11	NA	TGTGCCAGCAATCGGAACCACGAGCATTACTTC	CASNRNHEHYF
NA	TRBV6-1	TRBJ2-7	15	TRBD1	TGTACCAGCAGTGACCCTCCGGACAGGGGAAGGGAGCAATACTTT	CTSSDPPDRGREQYF
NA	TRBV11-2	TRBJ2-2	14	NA	TGTGCCAGCGGCCATACTAGAGACATTGGGGAGCTGTTTTTT	CASGHTRDIGELFF
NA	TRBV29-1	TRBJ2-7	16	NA	TGCAGCGTTGAACCCCACGGGACAAGGGATACTAGTGAGCAGTACTTC	CSVEPHGTRDTSEQYF
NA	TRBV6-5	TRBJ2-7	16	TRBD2	TGTGCCAGCACCGGGACTAGCGGGAGTAGGGCTTACGAGCAGTATTTC	CASTGTSGSRAYEQYF
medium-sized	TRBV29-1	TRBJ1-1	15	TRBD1	TGCAGCGTTGAAGGGACAGGGGGCGCGAACACTGAAGCTTTCTTT	CSVEGTGGANTEAFF
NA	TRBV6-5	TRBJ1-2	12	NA	TGTGCCAGCCTAGGGGTGAAGTACGGCTACACCTTC	CASLGVKYGYTF
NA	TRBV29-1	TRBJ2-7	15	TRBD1	TGCAGCGTAGTACTGTCGGACAGGGGATCCTACCAGCAGTACTTC	CSVVLSDRGSYQQYF
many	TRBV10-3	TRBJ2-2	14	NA	TGTGCCACCGGAAAGGGGCACTTTAACGGGGAGCTGTTTTTT	CATGKGHFNGELFF
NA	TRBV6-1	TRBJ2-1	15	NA	TGTGCCAGCAGTCCTGGACCATCTAGGGGGTACGGGCAGTTCTTC	CASSPGPSRGYGQFF
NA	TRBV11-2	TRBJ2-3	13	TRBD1	TGTGCTAGCAGCTTAGACAGGGGAGATACGCACTACTTT	CASSLDRGDTHYF
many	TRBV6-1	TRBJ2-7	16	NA	TGTGCCAGCAGTGAATTGGTGGGAACCCCTCACTACGAGCAGTACTTC	CASSELVGTPHYEQYF
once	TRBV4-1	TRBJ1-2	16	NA	TGCGCCATCAGCCCCAAACGGACAAGGTACTGGCATGGCTACACCTTC	CAISPKRTRYWHGYTF
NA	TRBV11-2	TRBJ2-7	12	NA	TGTGCCAGCAGTTTAAGCAATACGAAGCAGTACTTC	CASSLSNTKQYF
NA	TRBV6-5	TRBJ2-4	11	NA	TGTGCCAGCACCGATACATGGGTTCAGTACTTC	CASTDTWVQYF
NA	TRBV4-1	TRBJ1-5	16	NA	TGCGCCAGCAGCCAAGAACAGGCCCATAGCAATGAGGCACAGCATTTT	CASSQEQAHSNEAQHF
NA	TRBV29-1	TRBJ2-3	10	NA	TGCAGTGTTGTGCAACGTACGCAGTATTTT	CSVVQRTQYF
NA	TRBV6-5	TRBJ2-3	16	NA	TGTGCTAGCAGTTACTCGAGGTTTAGGTTCACAGATAGGCAGTATTTT	CASSYSRFRFTDRQYF
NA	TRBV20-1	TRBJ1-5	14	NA	TGCAGTGTTAGAGAGGGTCCAGGGAATCAGCCACAGCATTTT	CSVREGPGNQPQHF
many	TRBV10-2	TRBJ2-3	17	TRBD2	TGCGCCAGCAGTGAGCCGCCAGTGCGGGGGAGCACAGATACGCAGTATTTT	CASSEPPVRGSTDTQYF
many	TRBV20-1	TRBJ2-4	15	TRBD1	TGCAGTGCCCGACCCGACAGGGGGCGGGGTGGCATTCAGTACTTC	CSARPDRGRGGIQYF
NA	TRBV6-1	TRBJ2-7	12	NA	TGTGCCAGCATCGACAGTTCCTACGAGCAGTACTTC	CASIDSSYEQYF
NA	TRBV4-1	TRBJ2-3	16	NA	TGCACCAGCAGCCAAGATCCGCTAGTTAGCACAGATACGCAGTATTTT	CTSSQDPLVSTDTQYF
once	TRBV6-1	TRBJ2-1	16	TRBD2	TGTGCCATCAGTGAACTCCTAGCGGATTGGTGGAATGAGGAGTTCTTC	CAISELLADWWNEEFF
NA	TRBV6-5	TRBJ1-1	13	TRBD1	TGTGTCACCAAGGACAGGTTGGGTCTTGAAGGTTTCTTT	CVTKDRLGLEGFF
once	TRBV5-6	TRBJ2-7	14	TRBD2	TGCGCCAGCAGCATGTCGGGACTAGCCTACGAGCGGTACTTC	CASSMSGLAYERYF
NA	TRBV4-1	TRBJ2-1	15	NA	TGCGCCAGCAGCCAACCCACTAGGAGAGGAGCTGAGCAGTTCTTC	CASSQPTRRGAEQFF
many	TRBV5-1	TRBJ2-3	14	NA	TGCGCCAGCAGCTTGGGGAGTACGGCAGATACGCAGTATTTT	CASSLGSTADTQYF
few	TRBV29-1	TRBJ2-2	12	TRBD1	TGTAGCGTTGGACAGGGGGTCGGGGAGCTGTTTTTT	CSVGQGVGELFF
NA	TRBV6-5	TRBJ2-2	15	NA	TGTACCAGCAGTAGAACAGAGTTAGGCACCGGGGAGCTGTTTTTT	CTSSRTELGTGELFF
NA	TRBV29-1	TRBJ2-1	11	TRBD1	TGCAGCGCCCAATTAACAGGGGAGCAAATCTTC	CSAQLTGEQIF
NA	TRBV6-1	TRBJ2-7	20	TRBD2	TGTGCCAGCAGTGAATTACTGGAAGGGCGGGAGAGCCACCCCTCTTACGAGCAGCACTTC	CASSELLEGRESHPSYEQHF
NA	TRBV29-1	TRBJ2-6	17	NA	TGCAGTGTTGAAGATCCGCGCAGGGCCTCTGGGGCCAACGTCCTGACTTTC	CSVEDPRRASGANVLTF
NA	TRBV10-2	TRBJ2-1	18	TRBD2	TGCGACAGCAGTGAGTTCCGGGGCGGATTAGCGGGTGGAGATGAGCAGTTCTTC	CDSSEFRGGLAGGDEQFF
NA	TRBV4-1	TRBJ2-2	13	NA	TGCGCCATCACCTGGTGGAACACCGGGGAGCTTTTTTTT	CAITWWNTGELFF
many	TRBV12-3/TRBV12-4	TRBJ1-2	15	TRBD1	TGTGCCAGCAGTCGGACAGGGGGTTCTAACTATGGCTACACCTTC	CASSRTGGSNYGYTF
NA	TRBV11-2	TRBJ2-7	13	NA	TGTGTCAGTAGTCTGCAGAGGTTGTACGAGCAGTACTTC	CVSSLQRLYEQYF
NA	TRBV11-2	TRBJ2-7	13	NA	TGTACCACCAGCTTAGAGTCCGGAGGCGAGCAGTACTTC	CTTSLESGGEQYF
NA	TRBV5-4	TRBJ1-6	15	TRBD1	TGTGCTAGTAGTTTCAAGGACAGGATTAATTCACCCCTCCACTTT	CASSFKDRINSPLHF